This TCR beta chain was sequenced during a study of human CD8 memory T cell subsets. To note about this clonotype: Its antigen is currently unknown.

The study, taken as a whole, reports: Sequencing in this study was performed exclusively on T cell receptor beta chains.

UMI-labeled 5' RACE produced the TCR beta libraries. TCRdb reprocessed the 5' RACE reads and stores each CDR3 protein as one record, lacking DNA. There are roughly 5,000 distinct CDR3 sequences in the sample, with about a sixth held by the top ten. CDR3 size: 17 residues. Germline assignment: CDR1 PRHDT and CDR2 FYEKMQ (reference sequence). The authors defined TPEX cells as CCR7+ PD-1+ TIGIT+ early memory CD8+ T cells carrying exhausted-like traits. Negative magnetic separation enriched total CD8+ T cells. Total RNA was taken from approximately 140,000 sorted CD8+ T cells, in duplicate, per subset. The sequence derives from a human donor in good health. The rearrangement links TRBV13 to TRBJ2-1; lacking DNA, the TRBD1 call made by TCRdb goes unchecked. Material for sequencing was CD8+ T cells from PBMCs. The chain's CDR3 is CASSHYVGGPNYNEQFF.